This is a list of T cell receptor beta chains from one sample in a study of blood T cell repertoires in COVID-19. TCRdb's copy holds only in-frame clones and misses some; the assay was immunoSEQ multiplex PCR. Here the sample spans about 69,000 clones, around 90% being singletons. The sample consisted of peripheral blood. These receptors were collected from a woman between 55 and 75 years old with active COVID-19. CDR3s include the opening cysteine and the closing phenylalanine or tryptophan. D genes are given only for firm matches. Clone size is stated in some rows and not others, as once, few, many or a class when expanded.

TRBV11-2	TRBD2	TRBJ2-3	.	TGTGCCAGCAACCCAGCTAGCGGCGCTGTGGCAGATACGCAGTATTTT	CASNPASGAVADTQYF
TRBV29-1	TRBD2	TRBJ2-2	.	TGCAGCGTCGGGACTAGCGGGAACACCGGGGAGCTGTTTTTT	CSVGTSGNTGELFF
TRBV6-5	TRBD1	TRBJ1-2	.	TGTGCCAGCAGTTCCGGGACAGGGGGGTATGGCTACACCTTC	CASSSGTGGYGYTF
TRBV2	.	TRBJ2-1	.	TGTGCCAGCAGTGTTAGGCGTAGCGGCAATGAGCAGTTCTTC	CASSVRRSGNEQFF
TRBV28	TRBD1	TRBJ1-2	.	TGTGCCAGCAGTTCCTATGTATCCACAACAGGGGGCCTCTATGGCTACACCTTC	CASSSYVSTTGGLYGYTF
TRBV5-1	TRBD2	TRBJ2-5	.	TGCGCCAGCAGCTTCCCGACTAGCGGGATGATGTACCAAGAGACCCAGTACTTC	CASSFPTSGMMYQETQYF
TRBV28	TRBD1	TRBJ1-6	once	TGTGCCAGCAGTCAACCGGGACAGGGATCATCACCCCTCCACTTT	CASSQPGQGSSPLHF
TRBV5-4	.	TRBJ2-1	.	TGTGCCAGCATTACAGGTCACAATGAGCAGTTCTTC	CASITGHNEQFF
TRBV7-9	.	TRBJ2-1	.	TGTGCCAGCAGCTTATCTCAGAGGAGCCCCCTTTCCTACAATGAGCAGTTCTTC	CASSLSQRSPLSYNEQFF
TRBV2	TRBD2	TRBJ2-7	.	TGTGCCAGCAAGGGGGTAGCGGGAAGGGGCGAGCAGTACTTC	CASKGVAGRGEQYF
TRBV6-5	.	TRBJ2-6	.	TGTGCCAGCAGCCTGCGGCAAACCGGGGCCAACGTCCTGACTTTC	CASSLRQTGANVLTF
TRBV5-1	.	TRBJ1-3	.	TGCGCCAGCAGCCCGGGTCACGGGTACTCCATATATTTT	CASSPGHGYSIYF
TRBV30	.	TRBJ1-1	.	TGTGCCTGGGAGCGACAGCCCCCCTGGACTGAAGCTTTCTTT	CAWERQPPWTEAFF
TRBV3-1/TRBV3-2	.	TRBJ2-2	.	TGTGCCAGCAGCCAATCGAGGGCCGGGGAGCTGTTTTTT	CASSQSRAGELFF
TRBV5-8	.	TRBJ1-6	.	TGTGCCAGCAGTGTCTCGAGGCTATCTTCGTCCCTCCACTTT	CASSVSRLSSSLHF
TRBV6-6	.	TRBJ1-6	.	TGTGCCAGCAGCCCCACCGGGAGCTTACCTTCACCCCTCCACTTT	CASSPTGSLPSPLHF
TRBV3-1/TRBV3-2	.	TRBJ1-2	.	TGTGCCAGCAGCCAGGAAGATTTACAGCCGATCTACTATGGCTACACCTTC	CASSQEDLQPIYYGYTF
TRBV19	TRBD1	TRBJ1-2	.	TGTGCCACACGCGACAGGGGATATGGCTACACCTTC	CATRDRGYGYTF
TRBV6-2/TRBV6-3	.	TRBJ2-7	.	TGTGCCAGCAGTTACCAGGGAACCGAGCAGTACTTC	CASSYQGTEQYF
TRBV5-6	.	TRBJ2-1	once	TGTGCCAGCAGCTTTGGGGAAAACAGGGTGCGGTACAATGAGCAGTTCTTC	CASSFGENRVRYNEQFF
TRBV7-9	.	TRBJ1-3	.	TGTGCCAGCAGCCTAAGCGGGGGGGCTGGAAACACCATATATTTT	CASSLSGGAGNTIYF
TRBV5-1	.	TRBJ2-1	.	TGCGCCAGCAGCTCACGGTACAATGAGCAGTTCTTC	CASSSRYNEQFF